The sequence of this TCR beta chain was determined in a study of T cell changes during pregnancy in multiple sclerosis. This clone was recorded once. Clones were read by immunoSEQ multiplex PCR, and TCRdb kept only the in-frame ones, dropping some. The sample includes some 100,000 clones, around nine tenths seen only once; the top ten take under 1.5%. Germline CDR1 reads MDHEN; CDR2 reads SYDVKM. Trimming removed 3 bases from V and 5 bases from J, with 8 bases in between. The CDR3 is 13 residues long. This receptor was obtained from a female donor with multiple sclerosis, enrolled in a pregnancy study. Sequenced here: peripheral blood, sampled in the second trimester of pregnancy. The chain uses TRBV28 and TRBJ1-5; D possibly corresponds to TRBD1 (6 bases). This chain's CDR3 is CASSLDSHQPQHF. The CDR3 nucleotides read TGTGCCAGCAGTTTGGACAGTCATCAGCCCCAGCATTTT.